These T cell receptor beta chains were read from a single sample in a study of tumor-infiltrating lymphocytes in primary liver carcinoma. TCRdb called the multiplex PCR reads again in MiXCR, with one record for every CDR3 protein. The table includes about 200,000 distinct CDR3 sequences, 65% detected once. The source material was peripheral blood. These receptors were taken from a woman aged 60-75 years with primary liver carcinoma and hepatitis B virus infection. CDR3s include the opening cysteine and the closing phenylalanine or tryptophan. The order of the fields is clone size, V gene, D gene, J gene, CDR3 protein, CDR3 DNA. The D gene is left open where the match is weak. Clone sizes are given selectively: once, few, many, or a class where the clone is expanded.

many,TRBV4-1,TRBD1,TRBJ1-5,CASSTSGTGTNQPQHF,TGCGCCAGCAGCACCTCCGGGACAGGGACGAATCAGCCCCAGCATTTT
many,TRBV6-1,TRBD2,TRBJ2-7,CASSEGGSGRAHEQYF,TGTGCCAGCAGTGAAGGGGGTAGCGGGAGGGCCCACGAGCAGTACTTC
-,TRBV5-1,TRBD1,TRBJ1-2,CASSDSDRGSYGYTF,TGCGCCAGCAGCGACTCAGACAGGGGAAGCTATGGCTACACCTTC
many,TRBV4-1,-,TRBJ1-2,CASSQGQGEMNGYTF,TGCGCCAGCAGCCAAGGCCAGGGCGAAATGAATGGCTACACCTTC
once,TRBV11-2,-,TRBJ1-2,CASRLVQSSRGGYTF,TGTGCCAGCAGGTTAGTACAGTCAAGCAGAGGCGGCTACACCTTC
-,TRBV6-1,-,TRBJ1-1,CASTAGRNTEVFF,TGTGCCAGCACCGCTGGACGAAACACCGAAGTTTTCTTT
once,TRBV29-1,TRBD2,TRBJ2-3,CSTPPSGGQADTQYF,TGCAGCACTCCCCCTAGCGGGGGGCAGGCAGATACGCAGTATTTT
-,TRBV14,-,TRBJ1-2,CTSSQGYRYGYTF,TGTACAAGCAGCCAAGGGTACAGATATGGCTACACCTTC
-,TRBV11-2,-,TRBJ2-5,CASSLVRRQETQYF,TGTGCCAGCAGCTTAGTGAGGCGGCAAGAGACCCAGTACTTC
-,TRBV10-1,-,TRBJ2-7,CASSGIGIVYEQYF,TGCGCCAGCAGCGGAATAGGGATCGTGTACGAGCAGTACTTC
once,TRBV6-7,-,TRBJ1-2,CASSVPSGDYGYTF,TGTGCCAGCAGTGTACCAAGTGGGGACTATGGCTACACTTTC
few,TRBV14,-,TRBJ2-2,CASSQQVAGELFF,TGTGCCAGCAGCCAACAGGTAGCCGGGGAGCTGTTTTTT
few,TRBV10-1,TRBD2,TRBJ2-3,CASSSKTSGDTDTQYF,TGCGCCAGCAGTTCCAAGACTAGCGGCGACACAGATACGCAGTATTTT
-,TRBV29-1,TRBD2,TRBJ2-1,CGGTWGTSGRAGTYNEQFF,TGCGGTGGGACGTGGGGGACTAGCGGGAGGGCCGGGACCTACAATGAGCAGTTCTTC
-,TRBV4-1,TRBD1,TRBJ2-6,CTSSQEGQGSVANVLTF,TGCACCAGCAGCCAAGAGGGACAGGGTTCTGTGGCCAACGTCCTGACTTTC
-,TRBV11-2,TRBD2,TRBJ2-5,CASSLGRAGETEYF,TGTGCCAGCAGCTTAGGCAGGGCGGGGGAGACAGAGTACTTC
few,TRBV5-1,-,TRBJ2-3,CASSLVPTDTQYF,TGTGCCAGCAGCTTGGTTCCAACAGATACGCAGTATTTT
once,TRBV14,TRBD2,TRBJ2-1,CVSSPKLAGGYNEQFF,TGTGTCAGCAGCCCGAAGTTAGCGGGAGGGTACAATGAGCAGTTCTTC
-,TRBV6-2/TRBV6-3,-,TRBJ2-7,CASSPTPTGGYEQCF,TGTGCCAGCAGTCCGACCCCGACGGGGGGCTACGAGCAGTGCTTC
once,TRBV7-8,-,TRBJ1-5,CAISLPDPTRLYSNQPQHF,TGTGCCATCAGTTTACCGGACCCGACTCGGCTATATAGCAATCAGCCCCAGCATTTT
once,TRBV4-2,-,TRBJ1-1,CASCHPQGNIEAFF,TGTGCCAGCTGCCATCCCCAGGGAAACATTGAAGCTTTCTTT
once,TRBV4-2,TRBD2,TRBJ2-1,CAISHAGGSYNEQFF,TGTGCCATCAGCCATGCGGGAGGGAGTTACAATGAGCAGTTCTTC
many,TRBV6-2/TRBV6-3,-,TRBJ1-1,CASSQTANTEAFF,TGTGCCAGCAGCCAGACAGCTAACACTGAAGCTTTCTTT
medium-sized,TRBV11-2,TRBD1,TRBJ2-5,CASSSHSTGGGETQYF,TGTGCCAGCAGCTCCCACTCGACAGGGGGTGGAGAGACCCAGTACTTC
many,TRBV6-9,-,TRBJ2-5,CASRSESRTQETQYF,TGTGCCAGCAGATCTGAGAGCAGGACCCAAGAGACCCAGTACTTC
-,TRBV30,-,TRBJ1-1,CAWSLGVPVAFF,TGTGCCTGGAGTCTAGGGGTGCCGGTGGCTTTCTTT
-,TRBV5-1,-,TRBJ1-6,CASSLVTGNHSPPHF,TGCGCCAGCAGCTTGGTTACAGGGAATCATTCACCCCCCCACTTT
-,TRBV6-1,TRBD1,TRBJ2-2,CASSTGGSTRELFF,TGTGCCAGCAGTACAGGGGGTAGCACCAGGGAGCTGTTTTTC
-,TRBV6-1,-,TRBJ2-7,CANNDPGGSSYEQYF,TGTGCCAACAATGACCCAGGTGGTAGCTCCTACGAGCAGTACTTC
-,TRBV5-1,-,TRBJ1-1,CASRPGTATEAFF,TGCGCCAGCAGACCTGGGACGGCGACTGAAGCTTTCTTT
-,TRBV4-2,-,TRBJ1-1,CASSQSPGPNTEAFF,TGTGCCAGCAGCCAATCACCGGGACCCAACACTGAAGCTTTCTTT